The source of this T cell receptor (beta chain) is a study of blood T cell repertoires in COVID-19. Study details: Spain, Italy and the United States supplied samples that represented acute and convalescent COVID-19. PBMCs, B-cell-depleted T cells, or T cells were the source of the cDNA or gDNA that made up the material.

V shed 6 bases and J shed 3 bases, with 14 bases lying between them. The CDR3 has 14 residues. Per germline, CDR1 SGHTA and CDR2 FQGNSA. Here immunoSEQ multiplex PCR was the method, and the copy in TCRdb shows in-frame clones only, minus some. The table records about 120,000 clones, less than 85% of them present only once. This chain connects TRBV7-2 to TRBJ1-2; perhaps TRBD1 as D (6 bases). The receptor was isolated from a woman of 80 years or more with acute or convalescent COVID-19. Material: peripheral blood. DNA of the CDR3: TGTGCCAGCAGTCCGCAGGGGTTCGACTATGGCTACACCTTC. Its protein product is CASSPQGFDYGYTF.